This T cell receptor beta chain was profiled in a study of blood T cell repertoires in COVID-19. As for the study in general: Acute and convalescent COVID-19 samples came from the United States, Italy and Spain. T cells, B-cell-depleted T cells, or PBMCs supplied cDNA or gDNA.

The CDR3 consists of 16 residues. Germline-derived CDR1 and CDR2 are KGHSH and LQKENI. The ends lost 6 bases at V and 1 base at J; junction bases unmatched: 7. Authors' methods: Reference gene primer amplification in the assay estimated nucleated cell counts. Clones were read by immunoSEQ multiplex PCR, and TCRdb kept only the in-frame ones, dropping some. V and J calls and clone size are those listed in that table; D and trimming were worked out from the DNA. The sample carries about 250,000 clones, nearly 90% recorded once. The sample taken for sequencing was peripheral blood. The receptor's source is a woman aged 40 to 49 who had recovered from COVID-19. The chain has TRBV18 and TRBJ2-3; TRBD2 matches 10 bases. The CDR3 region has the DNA TGTGCCAGCTCTCCGACCGGGACTAGCGGCACAGATACGCAGTATTTT. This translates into CASSPTGTSGTDTQYF.